The 14 T cell receptor beta chains below were found in one sample sequenced in a study of T cell repertoires in cytomegalovirus infection (dated by TCRdb to the late 2010s). Data came from an Illumina HiSeq 1500. TCRdb reanalyzed the raw reads on its own, using fastp at Q25 for trimming and MiXCR for clone calling, and kept in-frame beta chains. Rows are unified per CDR3 protein, each entry keeping the most common DNA and genes. This sample gives some 440,000 distinct CDR3 sequences in total; around 32% of them show up just once. The leading ten clones occupy around 13% of the sample. The sequencing input was PBMCs. The receptors here all came from a human donor in good health (CMV status not recorded). Some clones in this sample may be carry-over from other donors' samples.

This clonotype was recorded a few times. The V and J genes are TRBV6-2 or TRBV6-3 and TRBJ1-3; 7 bases agree with TRBD1. CDR1 is MNHEY and CDR2 is SVGEGT in the germline V gene. The V and J ends lost 7 bases and 2 bases, in that order; junction bases with no gene match: 5. There are 14 residues in the CDR3. The CDR3 coding sequence is TGTGCCAGCATTCGTCAGGGGGCTGGAAACACCATATATTTT. Residues: CASIRQGAGNTIYF.

The rearrangement links TRBV7-3 to TRBJ1-5; D is unclear. This CDR3 has 21 amino acids. The V gene's germline CDR1 is SGHTA and CDR2 FQGTGA. Deletions cut 1 base from V and 0 bases from J, with 25 bases between. The CDR3 here is CASSLKFGTTRDTDSNQPQHF. In DNA, the CDR3 is TGTGCCAGCAGCTTAAAGTTTGGAACGACGAGGGATACAGATAGCAATCAGCCCCAGCATTTT.

In this sample, this clonotype turned up a few times. V is TRBV6-5 and J is TRBJ1-2; 8 nucleotides agree with TRBD1. CDR1 MNHEY and CDR2 SVGAGI come from the germline V gene. This CDR3 is 16 amino acids long. V shed 5 bases and J 1 base; nucleotides not matched to a gene: 9. The CDR3 DNA is TGTGCCAGCAGTACTCTACAGGGGGAGAGTAACTATGGCTACACCTTC. Protein: CASSTLQGESNYGYTF.

The CDR3 nucleotides are TGTGCCAGTAGCCCCGGGACCCCTCGCAATGAGCAGTTCTTC. This encodes CASSPGTPRNEQFF. The rearrangement uses TRBV19 and TRBJ2-1; D is perhaps TRBD1 or TRBD2 (5 bases each). Germline CDR1 LNHDA, CDR2 SQIVND (reference sequence). This CDR3 has 14 amino acids. The ends were cut back, 6 bases at V and 6 bases at J, with 15 bases in the middle.

The CDR3 loop reads CATGGGALRDYEQYF. CDR3 DNA sequence: TGTGCCACCGGGGGGGGGGCCCTAAGGGACTACGAGCAGTACTTC. The rearrangement joins TRBV6-6 to TRBJ2-7; 8 bases align to TRBD2. This CDR3 has 15 amino acids. Germline assignment: CDR1 MNHNY and CDR2 SVGAGI (reference sequence). V lost 10 bases and J lost 3; bases outside the gene matches: 14.

CDR3 region: CASRFAVAGGPPETQYF. In nucleotides, the CDR3 is TGTGCCAGCAGATTTGCTGTAGCGGGGGGCCCCCCAGAGACCCAGTACTTC. The J gene is TRBJ2-5, the V gene TRBV6-6; 10 bases match TRBD2. J lost 4 bases, V lost 6 bases, and 14 bases had no gene match. Germline CDR1 is MNHNY and CDR2 is SVGAGI (reference sequence). CDR3 length: 17 amino acids.

The CDR3 nucleotides read TGTGCCAGCAGTTACTCCGGACGTCCCACCGGGGAGCTGTTTTTT. Residues: CASSYSGRPTGELFF. The chain joins TRBV6-5 to TRBJ2-2; D not certain. Germline CDR1 reads MNHEY; CDR2 reads SVGAGI. Trimming pared 0 bases from V and 4 bases from J, leaving 9 bases between. The CDR3 is 15 amino acids.

This clonotype was counted between two and nine times. The rearrangement uses TRBV7-9 and TRBJ1-2; 9 nucleotides match TRBD1. Trimming removed 4 bases from V and 10 bases from J; junction bases left unmatched: 4. Germline assignment: CDR1 SEHNR and CDR2 FQNEAQ (reference sequence). The CDR3 contains 12 residues. The CDR3 DNA is TGTGCCAGCAGCTACGGACAGGGGATCTACACCTTC. Translated, it gives CASSYGQGIYTF.

CDR3 amino acids: CASSLSGGNYGYTF. CDR3 in DNA: TGTGCCAGCAGCTTGAGCGGGGGGAACTATGGCTACACCTTC. The chain uses TRBV5-4 and TRBJ1-2; a weak D match, TRBD1 (5 bases). This CDR3 is 14 amino acids long. Trimming pared 1 base from V and 2 bases from J, leaving 9 bases between. Germline V gene data show CDR1 as SGHNT and CDR2 as YYREEE (reference sequence).

V usage is TRBV27 and J usage is TRBJ2-7; a weak D match, TRBD1 (6 bases). V was cut by 5 bases and J by 2 bases, with 13 bases left in between. The CDR3 is 14 residues long. CDR1 is MNHEY, CDR2 SMNVEV, per germline (reference sequence). The CDR3 DNA reads TGTGCCAGCAGTCACGGGACAACTCCCTACGAGCAGTACTTC. Its protein is CASSHGTTPYEQYF.

J is TRBJ1-6 and V is TRBV5-6, with D unclear. The germline CDR1 and CDR2 sequences are SGHDT and YYEEEE. V lost 2 bases and J lost 10, with 13 bases in between. The CDR3 contains 14 residues. The CDR3 coding sequence is TGTGCCAGCAGCTTTTTCGACTTATCATCACCCCTCCACTTT. Amino acid sequence: CASSFFDLSSPLHF.

The chain has TRBV12-3 or TRBV12-4 and TRBJ1-1; D is perhaps TRBD1 (5 bases). Trimming took off 6 bases at V and 1 base at J, with 18 bases between the two ends. This CDR3 is 16 amino acids long. The CDR3: CASRKRTGTGNTEAFF. In DNA, the CDR3 is TGTGCCAGCAGAAAACGCACCGGGACGGGGAACACTGAAGCTTTCTTT.

This chain joins TRBV5-1 and TRBJ1-2; D is unresolved. In germline, CDR1 is SGHRS, CDR2 YFSETQ. Trimming shortened V by 5 bases and J by 3 bases, and 23 bases separated the two germline ends. This CDR3 contains 17 residues. DNA for the CDR3: TGCGCCAGCAGACCCAGCAACCCAAAAAAGGCCCACTATGGCTACACCTTC. Translating it yields CASRPSNPKKAHYGYTF.

This clonotype was counted a few times. V usage is TRBV24-1 and J usage is TRBJ2-3, with 7 bases matching TRBD1. Losses at the gene ends were 9 bases for V and 2 bases for J; bases not matched to a gene: 1. The CDR3 runs 12 residues. Germline CDR1 and CDR2: KGHDR and SFDVKD. In DNA, the CDR3 is TGTGCCACCGGACAGGACACAGATACGCAGTATTTT. Translating gives CATGQDTDTQYF.